A selection of T cell receptor beta chains follows, all from one sample in a study of cytomegalovirus exposure and HLA in healthy donors. The assay was immunoSEQ multiplex PCR, and TCRdb's table has in-frame clones only and misses some. In all, the sample yields 40,000 to 55,000 clones. What was sequenced was PBMCs. The receptors here all came from a male donor in good health and CMV-seropositive. CDR3s include the opening cysteine and the closing phenylalanine or tryptophan. D genes are given only for firm matches. The listing skips clone size in some rows; elsewhere it reads once, few, many or a size class.

D: TRBD1; V: TRBV10-3; size: -; J: TRBJ1-3; DNA: TGTGCCATCACCTCGACAGGGACTGGAAACACCATATATTTT; CDR3: CAITSTGTGNTIYF
D: TRBD1; V: TRBV6-5; size: -; J: TRBJ1-3; DNA: TGTGCCAGCAGTCGACAGGGCGGAAACACCATATATTTT; CDR3: CASSRQGGNTIYF
D: -; V: TRBV18; size: -; J: TRBJ1-6; DNA: TGTGCCAGCTCACCACGCGATAATTCACCCCTCCACTTT; CDR3: CASSPRDNSPLHF
D: -; V: TRBV5-4; size: medium-sized; J: TRBJ1-3; DNA: TGTGCCAGCAGCTTGGGAGGGATCTCTGGAAACACCATATATTTT; CDR3: CASSLGGISGNTIYF
D: TRBD1; V: TRBV19; size: -; J: TRBJ1-1; DNA: TGTGCCAGTAGTGAGACAGGGACAAACACTGAAGCTTTCTTT; CDR3: CASSETGTNTEAFF
D: TRBD1; V: TRBV11-2; size: -; J: TRBJ2-2; DNA: TGTGCCAGCAGCTTAGGACCCGACAGGGCACACACCGGGGAGCTGTTTTTT; CDR3: CASSLGPDRAHTGELFF
D: -; V: TRBV21-1; size: -; J: TRBJ2-7; DNA: TGTGCCAGCAGCCACGGTAGCTCCTACGAGCAGTACTTC; CDR3: CASSHGSSYEQYF
D: -; V: TRBV10-2; size: -; J: TRBJ1-1; DNA: TGCGCCAGCAGTGAACAGGGGAACACTGAAGCTTTCTTT; CDR3: CASSEQGNTEAFF
D: TRBD1; V: TRBV7-9; size: -; J: TRBJ1-2; DNA: TGTGCCAGCAGCCCCGGGACAGGGCGGGATGGCTACACCTTC; CDR3: CASSPGTGRDGYTF
D: -; V: TRBV28; size: -; J: TRBJ1-1; DNA: TGTGCCAGCATTATCACAGGGCTGGCTGAAGCTTTCTTT; CDR3: CASIITGLAEAFF
D: TRBD1; V: TRBV28; size: -; J: TRBJ1-5; DNA: TGTGCCAGCGGGGGGACAGGGGGCATGGGAACGGGCAATCAGCCCCAGCATTTT; CDR3: CASGGTGGMGTGNQPQHF
D: TRBD1; V: TRBV18; size: -; J: TRBJ1-2; DNA: TGTGCCAGCTCACCCGGGACAGACCTCTATGGCTACACCTTC; CDR3: CASSPGTDLYGYTF
D: TRBD1; V: TRBV19; size: -; J: TRBJ1-5; DNA: TGTGCCAGCACAAACCCCGGGACAGGGGGTGGTCAGCCCCAGCATTTT; CDR3: CASTNPGTGGGQPQHF
D: TRBD1; V: TRBV15; size: -; J: TRBJ1-2; DNA: TGTGCCACCAGCAGAATCCGACAGGGTGACTTGTATGGCTACACCTTC; CDR3: CATSRIRQGDLYGYTF
D: TRBD2; V: TRBV2; size: -; J: TRBJ2-5; DNA: TGTGCCAGCAGTGATGGGGGGGAACTGCAAGAGACCCAGTACTTC; CDR3: CASSDGGELQETQYF
D: TRBD1; V: TRBV5-4; size: -; J: TRBJ2-5; DNA: TGTGCCAGCACCCTTGAAGGAGACAGGGGGACCCAGTACTTC; CDR3: CASTLEGDRGTQYF
D: -; V: TRBV14; size: -; J: TRBJ2-7; DNA: TGTGCCAGCGCCGGGTTTTACGAGCAGTACTTC; CDR3: CASAGFYEQYF
D: TRBD1; V: TRBV28; size: -; J: TRBJ1-2; DNA: TGTGCCAGCAGTTTATGGGTCGACAGGGCGGGTGGCTACACCTTC; CDR3: CASSLWVDRAGGYTF
D: -; V: TRBV27; size: -; J: TRBJ1-2; DNA: TGTGCCAGCAGGCGGGGAGGGAGTGGGGGCTACACCTTC; CDR3: CASRRGGSGGYTF
D: TRBD2; V: TRBV5-1; size: -; J: TRBJ2-3; DNA: TGCGCCAGCAGCGATACCCCGGGACTACGGCAGGCAGATACGCAGTATTTT; CDR3: CASSDTPGLRQADTQYF
D: -; V: TRBV14; size: -; J: TRBJ2-5; DNA: TGTGCCAGCAGCCAAGGGGCAGGGATGGAGACCCAGTACTTC; CDR3: CASSQGAGMETQYF
D: -; V: TRBV6-5; size: -; J: TRBJ2-1; DNA: TGTGCCAGCAGTTGGAGACCGACCTACAATGAGCAGTTCTTC; CDR3: CASSWRPTYNEQFF
D: TRBD2; V: TRBV4-3; size: medium-sized; J: TRBJ2-7; DNA: TGCGCCAGCAGCCAAGAGGGGGGACTAGCCGGGGGCTACGAGCAGTACTTC; CDR3: CASSQEGGLAGGYEQYF
D: TRBD1; V: TRBV5-5; size: -; J: TRBJ1-2; DNA: TGTGCCAGCAGCTGGACAGGCGCCAAGGGCTACACCTTC; CDR3: CASSWTGAKGYTF
D: TRBD1; V: TRBV10-3; size: -; J: TRBJ2-7; DNA: TGTGCCATCAGTGAGCGGGGACAGACCTACGAGCAGTACTTC; CDR3: CAISERGQTYEQYF
D: -; V: TRBV7-6; size: -; J: TRBJ2-1; DNA: TGTGCCAGCAGACCGAGTGGAGGGGATGAGCAGTTCTTC; CDR3: CASRPSGGDEQFF
D: -; V: TRBV21-1; size: -; J: TRBJ1-1; DNA: TGTGCCAACCGACAGGGGGCGGACACTGAAGCTTTCTTT; CDR3: CANRQGADTEAFF
D: TRBD1; V: TRBV6-5; size: -; J: TRBJ2-7; DNA: TGTGCCAGCAGTTACTCGGCGGGACAGGAGAACTACGAGCAGTACTTC; CDR3: CASSYSAGQENYEQYF
D: -; V: TRBV5-6; size: -; J: TRBJ1-2; DNA: TGTGCCAGCAGCTTGCTCCGGGAAGCAAACTATGGCTACACCTTC; CDR3: CASSLLREANYGYTF
D: TRBD2; V: TRBV6-5; size: -; J: TRBJ2-5; DNA: TGTGCCAGCAGTTACGGACTAGCGGGGGCGGAGACCCAGTACTTC; CDR3: CASSYGLAGAETQYF
D: -; V: TRBV4-2; size: -; J: TRBJ1-2; DNA: TGTGCCAGCAGCCAAGGGCAGGGCACAAACTATGGCTACACCTTC; CDR3: CASSQGQGTNYGYTF
D: -; V: TRBV5-1; size: -; J: TRBJ2-7; DNA: TGCGCCAGCAGCGGGGGGGCCTCCGAGCAGTACTTC; CDR3: CASSGGASEQYF
D: -; V: TRBV5-1; size: -; J: TRBJ1-2; DNA: TGCGCCAGCAGCTCACACGATGAGGGTGGCTATGGCTACACCTTC; CDR3: CASSSHDEGGYGYTF
D: TRBD1; V: TRBV5-1; size: -; J: TRBJ2-7; DNA: TGCGCCAGCAGCTCCGGACAGGGGGCCGACGAGCAGTACTTC; CDR3: CASSSGQGADEQYF
D: TRBD2; V: TRBV11-1; size: -; J: TRBJ2-1; DNA: TGTGCCAGCAGCTCCACTCTAGCGGGGGGGTACAATGAGCAGTTCTTC; CDR3: CASSSTLAGGYNEQFF
D: -; V: TRBV20-1; size: -; J: TRBJ1-1; DNA: TGCAGTGCTTACAGGAACACTGAAGCTTTCTTT; CDR3: CSAYRNTEAFF
D: -; V: TRBV28; size: -; J: TRBJ2-1; DNA: TGTGCCAGCAGTTTATTTGAGCGGCGGCAGTTCTTC; CDR3: CASSLFERRQFF
D: TRBD2; V: TRBV28; size: -; J: TRBJ2-3; DNA: TGTGCCAGCAGTTTAAGGTGGGGGGGACGCACAGATACGCAGTATTTT; CDR3: CASSLRWGGRTDTQYF
D: -; V: TRBV13; size: -; J: TRBJ1-3; DNA: TGTGCCAGCAGCTTCTTCCGGGGGTCTGGAAACACCATATATTTT; CDR3: CASSFFRGSGNTIYF
D: -; V: TRBV7-9; size: -; J: TRBJ2-3; DNA: TGTGCCAGCAGCCCCCTCCGTAGCACAGATACGCAGTATTTT; CDR3: CASSPLRSTDTQYF
D: -; V: TRBV7-2; size: -; J: TRBJ2-2; DNA: TGTGCCAGCAGCTATGGTGGAGTTACCGGGGAGCTGTTTTTT; CDR3: CASSYGGVTGELFF
D: TRBD1; V: TRBV7-2; size: -; J: TRBJ1-2; DNA: TGTGCCAGCAGCTTAGCGGGGACAGGGAGCTATGGCTACACCTTC; CDR3: CASSLAGTGSYGYTF
D: -; V: TRBV9; size: -; J: TRBJ2-1; DNA: TGTGCCAGCAGCGTCTCAGGGGTCTCCTACAATGAGCAGTTCTTC; CDR3: CASSVSGVSYNEQFF
D: TRBD1; V: TRBV2; size: -; J: TRBJ2-7; DNA: TGTGCCAGCAGTGCGACTCCGGGACAGATCGACGAGCAGTACTTC; CDR3: CASSATPGQIDEQYF
D: TRBD1; V: TRBV15; size: -; J: TRBJ1-4; DNA: TGTGCCACCAGAAGAGGGACAGGGGATGAAAAACTGTTTTTT; CDR3: CATRRGTGDEKLFF
D: TRBD2; V: TRBV4-3; size: -; J: TRBJ2-5; DNA: TGCGCCAGCAGCCTCGCCGGGACTAGCTCCCCCCCAGAGACCCAGTACTTC; CDR3: CASSLAGTSSPPETQYF
D: -; V: TRBV6-6; size: -; J: TRBJ2-5; DNA: TGTGCCAGCACCCCATTGGGGCCCTGGCCCCAGTACTTC; CDR3: CASTPLGPWPQYF
D: TRBD1; V: TRBV11-2; size: -; J: TRBJ2-7; DNA: TGTGCCAGCACGCTCGGGACAGGGGTGTACGAGCAGTACTTC; CDR3: CASTLGTGVYEQYF
D: -; V: TRBV7-2; size: -; J: TRBJ1-5; DNA: TGTGCCAGCAGCACTACCCCGACAGTTCAGCCCCAGCATTTT; CDR3: CASSTTPTVQPQHF
D: -; V: TRBV5-1; size: -; J: TRBJ1-2; DNA: TGCGCCAGCAGCTCACCCGGTAGAGACATTGAGGGCTACACCTTC; CDR3: CASSSPGRDIEGYTF
D: TRBD2; V: TRBV11-2; size: -; J: TRBJ2-2; DNA: TGTGCCAGCAGCCCCCTTGGCGGGGGGGGAGACACCGGGGAGCTGTTTTTT; CDR3: CASSPLGGGGDTGELFF
D: TRBD1; V: TRBV30; size: -; J: TRBJ1-5; DNA: TGTGCCTGGAGAGAAGGGGGCCATAGCAATCAGCCCCAGCATTTT; CDR3: CAWREGGHSNQPQHF
D: TRBD1; V: TRBV19; size: -; J: TRBJ1-2; DNA: TGTGCCAGTAGTATTACGGGACAGGGGGCGCAGGGCTACACCTTC; CDR3: CASSITGQGAQGYTF